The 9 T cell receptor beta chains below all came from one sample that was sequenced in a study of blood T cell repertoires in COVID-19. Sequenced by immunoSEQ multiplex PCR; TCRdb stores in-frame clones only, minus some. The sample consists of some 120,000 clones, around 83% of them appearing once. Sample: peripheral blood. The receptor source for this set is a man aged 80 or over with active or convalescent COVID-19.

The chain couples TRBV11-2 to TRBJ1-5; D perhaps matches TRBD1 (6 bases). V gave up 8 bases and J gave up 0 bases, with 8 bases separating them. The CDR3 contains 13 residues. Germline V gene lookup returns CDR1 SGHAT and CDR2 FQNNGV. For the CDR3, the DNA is TGTGCCAGCTCCAGGGGTAGCAATCAGCCCCAGCATTTT. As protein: CASSRGSNQPQHF. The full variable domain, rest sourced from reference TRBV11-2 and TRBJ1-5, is EAGVAQSPRYKIIEKRQSVAFWCNPISGHATLYWYQQILGQGPKLLIQFQNNGVVDDSQLPKDRFSAERLKGVDSTLKIQPAKLEDSAVYLCASSRGSNQPQHFGDGTRLSIL.

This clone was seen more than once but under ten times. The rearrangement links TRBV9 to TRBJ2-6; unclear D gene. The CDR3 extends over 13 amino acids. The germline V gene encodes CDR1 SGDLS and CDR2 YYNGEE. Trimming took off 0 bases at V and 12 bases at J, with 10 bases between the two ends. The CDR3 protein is CASSVDPPSVLTF. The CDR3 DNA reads TGTGCCAGCAGCGTAGATCCCCCGTCCGTCCTGACTTTC.

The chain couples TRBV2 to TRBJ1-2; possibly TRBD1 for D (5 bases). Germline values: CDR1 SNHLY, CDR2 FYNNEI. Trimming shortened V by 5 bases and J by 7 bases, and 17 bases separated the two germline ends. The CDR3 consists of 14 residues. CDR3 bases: TGTGCCAGCAGTCCCCGGCAGGGTCCGCGTGGCTACACCTTC. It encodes CASSPRQGPRGYTF.

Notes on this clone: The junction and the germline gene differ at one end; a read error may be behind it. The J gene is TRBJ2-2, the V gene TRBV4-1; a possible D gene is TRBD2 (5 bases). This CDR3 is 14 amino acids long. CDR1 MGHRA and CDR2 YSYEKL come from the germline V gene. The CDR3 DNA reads TGCGCCAGCAGTCAAGGACTCAACACCGGGGAGCTGTTTTTT. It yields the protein CASSQGLNTGELFF.

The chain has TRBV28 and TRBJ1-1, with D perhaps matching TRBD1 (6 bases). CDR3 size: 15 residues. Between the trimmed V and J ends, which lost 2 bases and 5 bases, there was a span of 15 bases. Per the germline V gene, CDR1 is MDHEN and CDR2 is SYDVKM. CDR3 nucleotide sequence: TGTGCCAGCAGTTTAACAGGGTCCACTGGGACTGAAGCTTTCTTT. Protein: CASSLTGSTGTEAFF.

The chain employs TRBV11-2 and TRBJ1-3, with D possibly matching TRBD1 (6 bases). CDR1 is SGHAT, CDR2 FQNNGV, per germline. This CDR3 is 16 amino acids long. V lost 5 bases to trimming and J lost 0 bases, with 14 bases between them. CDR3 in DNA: TGTGCCAGCAGCCCCACCCGGGGGGCCTCTGGAAACACCATATATTTT. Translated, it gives CASSPTRGASGNTIYF.

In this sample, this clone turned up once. CDR3 residues: CSVEGPGMDTEAFF. The CDR3, as DNA: TGCAGCGTTGAAGGCCCAGGGATGGACACTGAAGCTTTCTTT. The rearrangement uses TRBV29-1 and TRBJ1-1, with TRBD1 as a possible D gene (5 bases). The germline gives CDR1 SQVTM, CDR2 ANQGSEA. The V and J ends lost 1 base and 3 bases respectively, with 12 bases between them. This CDR3 is built from 14 residues.

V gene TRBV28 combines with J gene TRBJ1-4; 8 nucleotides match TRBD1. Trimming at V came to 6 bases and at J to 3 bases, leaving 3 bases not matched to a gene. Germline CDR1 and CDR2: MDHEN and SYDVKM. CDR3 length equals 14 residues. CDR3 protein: CASRRQGPNEKLFF. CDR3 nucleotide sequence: TGTGCCAGCAGAAGACAGGGGCCTAATGAAAAACTGTTTTTT.

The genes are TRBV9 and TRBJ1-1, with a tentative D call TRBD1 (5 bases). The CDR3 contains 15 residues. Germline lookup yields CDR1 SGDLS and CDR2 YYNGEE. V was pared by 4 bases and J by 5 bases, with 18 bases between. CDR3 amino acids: CASSPFAGVGTEAFF. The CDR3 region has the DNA TGTGCCAGCAGCCCCTTTGCGGGGGTGGGAACTGAAGCTTTCTTT.